The clone carrying this TCR beta chain was detected many times. Its antigen is not identified. The junction departs from the called germline gene at one end, perhaps through a read error. TCRdb re-called clones from the PCR reads using MiXCR. The sample shows tens of thousands of clones, over 20% of them seen only once. Germline lookup yields CDR1 MRHNA and CDR2 SNTAGT. This CDR3 comprises 13 residues. There were no patients who had received any treatment before thyroid surgery. This record belongs to a study of metastatic and nonmetastatic thyroid tumors. Overall study results and limits: Reportedly, malignant thyroid tumors had significantly higher TCR beta diversity than benign nodules, in blood and tumor.

Sequencing used blood. V usage is TRBV6-4 and J usage is TRBJ2-1; no reliable D call. The receptor was derived from a female donor with papillary thyroid cancer or a benign thyroid nodule (not recorded which). Some clones in this sample may be carry-over from other donors' samples. The CDR3 protein is CASSDLQYNEQLF. Written as DNA, the CDR3 is TGTGCCAGCAGTGATCTGCAATACAATGAGCAGCTCTTC.